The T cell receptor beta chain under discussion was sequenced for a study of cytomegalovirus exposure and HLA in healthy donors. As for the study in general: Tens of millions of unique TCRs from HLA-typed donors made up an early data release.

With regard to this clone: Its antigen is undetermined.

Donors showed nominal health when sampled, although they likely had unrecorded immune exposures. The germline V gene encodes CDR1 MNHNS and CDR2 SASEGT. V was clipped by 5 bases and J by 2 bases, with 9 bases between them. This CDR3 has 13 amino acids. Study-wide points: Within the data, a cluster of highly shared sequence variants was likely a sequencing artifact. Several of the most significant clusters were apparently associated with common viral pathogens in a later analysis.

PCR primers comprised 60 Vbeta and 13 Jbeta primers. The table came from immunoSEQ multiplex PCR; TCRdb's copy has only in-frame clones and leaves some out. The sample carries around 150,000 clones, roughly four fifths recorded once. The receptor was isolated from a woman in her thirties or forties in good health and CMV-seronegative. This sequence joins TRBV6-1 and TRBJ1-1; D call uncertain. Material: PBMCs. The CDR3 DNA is TGTGCCAGCAGTTCCAAAACTAACACTGAAGCTTTCTTT. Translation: CASSSKTNTEAFF.